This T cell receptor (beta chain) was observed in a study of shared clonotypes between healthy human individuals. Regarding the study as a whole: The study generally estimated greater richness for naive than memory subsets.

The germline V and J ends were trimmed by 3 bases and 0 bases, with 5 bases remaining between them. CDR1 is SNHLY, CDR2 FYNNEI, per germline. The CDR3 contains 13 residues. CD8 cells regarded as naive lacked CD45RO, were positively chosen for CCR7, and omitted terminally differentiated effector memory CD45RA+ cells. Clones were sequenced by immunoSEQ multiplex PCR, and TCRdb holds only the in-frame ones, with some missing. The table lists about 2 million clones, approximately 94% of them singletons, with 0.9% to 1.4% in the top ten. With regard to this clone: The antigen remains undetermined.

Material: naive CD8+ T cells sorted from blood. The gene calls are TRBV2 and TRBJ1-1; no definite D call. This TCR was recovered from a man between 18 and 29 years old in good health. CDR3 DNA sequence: TGTGCCAGCAGTGATATGGTGAACACTGAAGCTTTCTTT. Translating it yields CASSDMVNTEAFF.